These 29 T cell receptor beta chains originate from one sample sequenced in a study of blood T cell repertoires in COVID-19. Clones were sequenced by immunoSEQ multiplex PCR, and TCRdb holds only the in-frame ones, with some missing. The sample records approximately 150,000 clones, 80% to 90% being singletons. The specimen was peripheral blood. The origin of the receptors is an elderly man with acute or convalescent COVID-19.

DNA of the CDR3: TGTGCCAGCAACAACAGGGTTGGCGGCTACACCTTC. The encoded protein is CASNNRVGGYTF. The gene calls are TRBV12-3 or TRBV12-4 and TRBJ1-2; D possibly corresponds to TRBD1 (6 bases). V was pared by 7 bases and J by 8 bases, with 14 bases between. This CDR3 region has 12 residues.

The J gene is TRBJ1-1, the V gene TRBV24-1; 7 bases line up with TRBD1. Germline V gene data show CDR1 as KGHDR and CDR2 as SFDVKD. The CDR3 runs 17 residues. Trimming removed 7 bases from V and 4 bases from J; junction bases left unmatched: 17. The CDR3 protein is CATSKSGGGQASTEAFF. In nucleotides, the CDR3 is TGTGCCACCAGCAAGAGTGGGGGAGGACAGGCGAGCACTGAAGCTTTCTTT.

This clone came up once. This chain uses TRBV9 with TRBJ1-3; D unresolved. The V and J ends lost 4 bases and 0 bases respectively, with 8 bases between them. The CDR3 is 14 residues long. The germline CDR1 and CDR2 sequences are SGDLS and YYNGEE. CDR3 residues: CASSRESSGNTIYF. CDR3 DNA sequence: TGTGCCAGCAGCCGGGAGAGCTCTGGAAACACCATATATTTT.

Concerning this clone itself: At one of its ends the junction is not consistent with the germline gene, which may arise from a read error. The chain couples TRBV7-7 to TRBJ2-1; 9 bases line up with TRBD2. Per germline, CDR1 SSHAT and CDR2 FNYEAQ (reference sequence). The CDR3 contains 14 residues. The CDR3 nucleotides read TGTGCTAGCAGCTTGGGCGGGGGGGCGAATGAGCAGTTCTTC. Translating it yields CASSLGGGANEQFF.

CDR3 DNA: TGTGCCAGCAGTCCCCAAGGGACAGTCTATGGCTACACCTTC. It is translated as CASSPQGTVYGYTF. This chain connects TRBV6-5 to TRBJ1-2; 7 nucleotides align to TRBD1. The CDR3 loop spans 14 amino acids. Trimming cost V 5 bases and J 4 bases; bases outside gene matches: 7. The germline V gene has CDR1 MNHEY and CDR2 SVGAGI.

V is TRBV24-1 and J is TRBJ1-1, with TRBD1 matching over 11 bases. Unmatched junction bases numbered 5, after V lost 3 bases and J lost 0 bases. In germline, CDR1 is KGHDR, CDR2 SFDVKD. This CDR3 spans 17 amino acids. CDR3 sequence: CATSDPDRGQLNTEAFF. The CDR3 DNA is TGTGCCACCAGTGATCCGGACAGGGGGCAATTGAACACTGAAGCTTTCTTT.

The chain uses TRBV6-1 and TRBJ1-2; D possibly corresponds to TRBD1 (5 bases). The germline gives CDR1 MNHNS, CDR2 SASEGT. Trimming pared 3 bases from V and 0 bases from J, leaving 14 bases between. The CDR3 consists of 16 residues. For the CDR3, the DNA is TGTGCCAGCAGTGACGGGAGGGGATCTACTAACTATGGCTACACCTTC. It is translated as CASSDGRGSTNYGYTF.

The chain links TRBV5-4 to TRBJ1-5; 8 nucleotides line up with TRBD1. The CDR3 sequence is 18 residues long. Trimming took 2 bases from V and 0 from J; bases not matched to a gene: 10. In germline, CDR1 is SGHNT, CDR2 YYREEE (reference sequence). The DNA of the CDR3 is TGTGCCAGCAGCTTCTCACTGGACAGGGAAAGTAGCAATCAGCCCCAGCATTTT. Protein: CASSFSLDRESSNQPQHF.

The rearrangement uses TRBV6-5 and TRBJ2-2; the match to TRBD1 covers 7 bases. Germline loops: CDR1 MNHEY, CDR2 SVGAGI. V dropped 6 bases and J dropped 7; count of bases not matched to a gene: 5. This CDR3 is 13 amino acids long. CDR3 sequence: CASRFRGFGELFF. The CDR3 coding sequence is TGTGCCAGCAGGTTCAGGGGGTTCGGGGAGCTGTTTTTT.

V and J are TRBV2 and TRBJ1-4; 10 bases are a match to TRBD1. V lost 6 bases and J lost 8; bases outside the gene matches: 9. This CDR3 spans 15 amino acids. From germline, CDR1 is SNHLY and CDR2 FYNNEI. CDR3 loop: CASSGDRGPGEKLFF. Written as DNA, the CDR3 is TGTGCCAGCAGCGGAGACAGGGGGCCGGGAGAAAAACTGTTTTTT.

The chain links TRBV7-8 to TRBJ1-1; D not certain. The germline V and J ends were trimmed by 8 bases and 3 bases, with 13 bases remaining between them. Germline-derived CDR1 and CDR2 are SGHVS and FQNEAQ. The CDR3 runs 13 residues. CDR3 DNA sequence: TGTGCCAGCTGCAAAGTTTCGGACACTGAAGCTTTCTTT. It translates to CASCKVSDTEAFF.

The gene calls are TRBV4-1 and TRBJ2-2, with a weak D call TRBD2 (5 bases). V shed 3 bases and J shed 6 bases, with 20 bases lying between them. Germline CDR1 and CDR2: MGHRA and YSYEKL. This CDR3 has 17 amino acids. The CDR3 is CASSQRVVGDFSGELFF. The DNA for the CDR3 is TGCGCCAGCAGCCAGCGCGTCGTGGGAGACTTCTCCGGGGAGCTGTTTTTT.

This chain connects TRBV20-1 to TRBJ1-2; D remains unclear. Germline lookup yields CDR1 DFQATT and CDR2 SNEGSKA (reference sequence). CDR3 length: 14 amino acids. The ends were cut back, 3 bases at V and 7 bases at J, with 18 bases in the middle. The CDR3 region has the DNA TGCAGTGCTAGTGATCCCACGCGGAGCGGTGGCTACACCTTC. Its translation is CSASDPTRSGGYTF.

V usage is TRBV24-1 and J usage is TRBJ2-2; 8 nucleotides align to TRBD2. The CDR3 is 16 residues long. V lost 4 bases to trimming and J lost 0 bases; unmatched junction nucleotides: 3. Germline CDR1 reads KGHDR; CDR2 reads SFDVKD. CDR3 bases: TGTGCCACCAGTGACCCGGGAGGGACGAACACCGGGGAGCTGTTTTTT. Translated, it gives CATSDPGGTNTGELFF.

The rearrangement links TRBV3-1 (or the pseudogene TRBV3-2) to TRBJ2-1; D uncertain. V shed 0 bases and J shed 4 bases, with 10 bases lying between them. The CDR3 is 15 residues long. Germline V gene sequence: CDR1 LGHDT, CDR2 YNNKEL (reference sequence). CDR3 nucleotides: TGTGCCAGCAGCCAAGAAGGAGTGATTTACAATGAGCAGTTCTTC. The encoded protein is CASSQEGVIYNEQFF.

The DNA of the CDR3 is TGTGCCAGCAGCCTATCTTCTGGAAACACCATATATTTT. It encodes CASSLSSGNTIYF. The chain links TRBV27 to TRBJ1-3; D is unresolved. The V and J ends lost 6 bases and 1 base respectively, with 7 bases between them. The CDR3 has 13 amino acids. The germline V gene encodes CDR1 MNHEY and CDR2 SMNVEV (reference sequence).

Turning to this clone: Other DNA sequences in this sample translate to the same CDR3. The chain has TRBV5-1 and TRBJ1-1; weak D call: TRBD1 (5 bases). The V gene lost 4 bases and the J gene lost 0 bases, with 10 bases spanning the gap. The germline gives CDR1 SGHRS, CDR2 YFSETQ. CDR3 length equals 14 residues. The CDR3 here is CASSPGGVNTEAFF. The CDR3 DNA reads TGCGCCAGCAGCCCCGGGGGGGTGAACACTGAAGCTTTCTTT.

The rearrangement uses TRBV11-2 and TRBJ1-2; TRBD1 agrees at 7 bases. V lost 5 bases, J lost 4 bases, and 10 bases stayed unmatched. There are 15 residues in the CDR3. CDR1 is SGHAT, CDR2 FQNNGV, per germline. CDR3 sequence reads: CASSPTTRGFYGYTF. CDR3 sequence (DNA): TGTGCCAGCAGCCCTACTACCAGGGGGTTCTATGGCTACACCTTC.

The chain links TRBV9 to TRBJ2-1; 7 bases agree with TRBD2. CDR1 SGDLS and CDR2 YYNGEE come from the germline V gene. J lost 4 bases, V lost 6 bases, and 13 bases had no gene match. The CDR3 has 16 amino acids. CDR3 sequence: CASTSTPRGSYNEQFF. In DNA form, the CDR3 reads TGTGCCAGCACCTCTACCCCCCGCGGGAGTTACAATGAGCAGTTCTTC. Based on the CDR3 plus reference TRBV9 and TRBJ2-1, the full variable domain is DSGVTQTPKHLITATGQRVTLRCSPRSGDLSVYWYQQSLDQGLQFLIQYYNGEERAKGNILERFSAQQFPDLHSELNLSSLELGDSALYFCASTSTPRGSYNEQFFGPGTRLTVL.

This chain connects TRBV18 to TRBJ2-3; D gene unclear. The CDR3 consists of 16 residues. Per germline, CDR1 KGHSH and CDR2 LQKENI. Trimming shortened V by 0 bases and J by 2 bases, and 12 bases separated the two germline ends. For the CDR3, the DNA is TGTGCCAGCTCACCACCGGCATCCCGAAACACAGATACGCAGTATTTT. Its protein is CASSPPASRNTDTQYF.

The CDR3 protein is CASSPHRQGLGYTF. CDR3 nucleotide sequence: TGTGCCAGCAGTCCTCACAGACAGGGGCTCGGCTACACCTTC. This chain connects TRBV6-5 to TRBJ1-2; 8 positions agree with TRBD1. The CDR3 has 14 amino acids. Germline V gives CDR1 MNHEY, CDR2 SVGAGI. V gave up 5 bases and J gave up 8 bases; unmatched junction bases: 10.

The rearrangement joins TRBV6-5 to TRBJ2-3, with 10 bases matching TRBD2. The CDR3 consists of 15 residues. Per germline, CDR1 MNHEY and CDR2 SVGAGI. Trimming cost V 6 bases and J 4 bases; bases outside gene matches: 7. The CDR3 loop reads CASRILAGISDTQYF. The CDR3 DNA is TGTGCCAGCAGAATACTAGCGGGAATCTCAGATACGCAGTATTTT.

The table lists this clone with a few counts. The CDR3 is CASTSGASYEQYF. DNA of the CDR3: TGTGCCAGCACTAGCGGGGCCTCCTACGAGCAGTACTTC. This chain connects TRBV6-5 to TRBJ2-7; TRBD2 matches at 9 bases. The junction had 1 base not matched to a gene; V was cut back by 7 bases and J by 0 bases. Germline values: CDR1 MNHEY, CDR2 SVGAGI. This CDR3 has 13 residues.

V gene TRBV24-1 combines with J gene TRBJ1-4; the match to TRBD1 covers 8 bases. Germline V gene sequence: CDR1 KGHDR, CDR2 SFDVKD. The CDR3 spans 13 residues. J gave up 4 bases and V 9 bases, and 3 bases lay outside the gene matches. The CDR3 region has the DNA TGTGCCACCCAGGGGGCTGTTAATGAAAAACTGTTTTTT. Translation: CATQGAVNEKLFF.

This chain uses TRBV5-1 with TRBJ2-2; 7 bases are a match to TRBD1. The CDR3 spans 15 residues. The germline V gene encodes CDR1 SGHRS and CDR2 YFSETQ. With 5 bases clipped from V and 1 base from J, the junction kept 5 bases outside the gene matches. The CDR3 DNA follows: TGCGCCAGCAGACGGACAGGCGTGAACACCGGGGAGCTGTTTTTT. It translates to CASRRTGVNTGELFF.

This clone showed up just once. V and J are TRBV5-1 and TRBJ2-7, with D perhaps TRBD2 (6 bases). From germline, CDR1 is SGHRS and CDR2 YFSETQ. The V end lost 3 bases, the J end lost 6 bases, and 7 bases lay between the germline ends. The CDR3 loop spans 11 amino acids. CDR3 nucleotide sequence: TGCGCCAGCAGCTCGGGGGTCGAGCAGTACTTC. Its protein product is CASSSGVEQYF.

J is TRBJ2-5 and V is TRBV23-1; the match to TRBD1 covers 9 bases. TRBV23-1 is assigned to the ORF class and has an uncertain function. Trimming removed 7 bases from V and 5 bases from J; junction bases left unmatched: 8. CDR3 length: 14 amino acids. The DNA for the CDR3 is TGCGCCAGCACCAGGGACAGGGTGAGGGAGACCCAGTACTTC. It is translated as CASTRDRVRETQYF.

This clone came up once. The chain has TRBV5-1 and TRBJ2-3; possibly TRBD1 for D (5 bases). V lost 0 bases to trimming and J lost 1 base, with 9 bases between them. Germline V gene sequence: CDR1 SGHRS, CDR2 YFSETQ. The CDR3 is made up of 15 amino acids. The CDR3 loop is CASSLGPRGTDTQYF. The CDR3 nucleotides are TGCGCCAGCAGCTTGGGTCCCAGGGGCACAGATACGCAGTATTTT.

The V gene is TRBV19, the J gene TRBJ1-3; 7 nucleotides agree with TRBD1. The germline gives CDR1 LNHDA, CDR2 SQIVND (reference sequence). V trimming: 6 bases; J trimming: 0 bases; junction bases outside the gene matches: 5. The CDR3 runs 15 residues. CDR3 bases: TGTGCCAGTAGCCAGGGACAGCACTCTGGAAACACCATATATTTT. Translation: CASSQGQHSGNTIYF.